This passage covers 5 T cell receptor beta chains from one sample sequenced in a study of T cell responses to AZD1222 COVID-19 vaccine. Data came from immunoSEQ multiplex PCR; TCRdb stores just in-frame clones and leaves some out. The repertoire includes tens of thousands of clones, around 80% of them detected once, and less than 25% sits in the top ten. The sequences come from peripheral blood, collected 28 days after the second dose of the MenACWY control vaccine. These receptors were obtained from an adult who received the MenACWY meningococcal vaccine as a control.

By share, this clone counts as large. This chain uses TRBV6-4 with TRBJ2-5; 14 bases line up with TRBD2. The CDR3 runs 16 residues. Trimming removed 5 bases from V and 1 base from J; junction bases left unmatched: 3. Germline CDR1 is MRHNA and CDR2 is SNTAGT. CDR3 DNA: TGTGCCAGCAGTCCCGGGACTAGCGGGGGCCAAGAGACCCAGTACTTC. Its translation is CASSPGTSGGQETQYF.

CDR3 coding DNA: TGTGCCAGCTCACCACGGGAGGGCCGAAACACCATATATTTT. Amino acid sequence: CASSPREGRNTIYF. This chain connects TRBV18 to TRBJ1-3; D gene unclear. The CDR3 totals 14 residues. The germline V gene encodes CDR1 KGHSH and CDR2 LQKENI. V was clipped by 1 base and J by 5 bases, with 9 bases between them.

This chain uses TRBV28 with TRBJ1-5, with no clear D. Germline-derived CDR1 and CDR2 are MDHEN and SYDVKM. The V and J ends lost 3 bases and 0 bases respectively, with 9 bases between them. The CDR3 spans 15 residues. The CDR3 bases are TGTGCCAGCAGTTTTGGGATGAATAGCAATCAGCCCCAGCATTTT. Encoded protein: CASSFGMNSNQPQHF.

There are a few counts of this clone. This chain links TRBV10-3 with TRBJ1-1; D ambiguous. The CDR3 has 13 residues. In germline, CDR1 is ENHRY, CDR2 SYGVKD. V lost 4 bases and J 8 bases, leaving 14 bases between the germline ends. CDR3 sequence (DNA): TGTGCCATCAGTGGCGCGGGAGAAGGGGAAGCTTTCTTT. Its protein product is CAISGAGEGEAFF.

The CDR3 sequence: CASSSGIAGYNEQFF. CDR3 sequence (DNA): TGTGCCAGCAGTTCGGGAATAGCGGGATACAATGAGCAGTTCTTC. The chain employs TRBV28 and TRBJ2-1; 8 bases line up with TRBD2. Per germline, CDR1 MDHEN and CDR2 SYDVKM. The CDR3 extends over 15 amino acids. V lost 4 bases to trimming and J lost 4 bases; unmatched junction nucleotides: 6.